The entry below gives a single T cell receptor (beta chain) sequence along with its context. Germline V gene sequence: CDR1 MDHEN, CDR2 SYDVKM. The J segment lost 6 bases and the V segment lost 6 bases, leaving 9 bases of the junction unmatched. This CDR3 is built from 15 residues. The record originates from a study of blood T cell repertoires in COVID-19. Study summary: Some COVID-19 samples were acute and others convalescent; all came from the United States, Italy and Spain. T cells, B-cell-depleted T cells, or PBMCs supplied cDNA or gDNA.

In the study's own analysis: Reference gene primer amplification yielded estimated nucleated cell counts. TCRdb's table, derived via immunoSEQ multiplex PCR, lists solely in-frame clones and lacks some. V and J calls and clone size are copied from that table; D and trimming were computed from the DNA. The profile covers around 140,000 clones, with 88% appearing a single time and roughly 2.1% taken by the ten largest. The sequenced sample was peripheral blood. The receptor's source is a man between 65 and 85 years old with active COVID-19. This chain connects TRBV28 to TRBJ2-7, with TRBD2 identical over 12 bases. The CDR3 sequence is CASSHGLAGGGEQYF. As DNA, the CDR3 is TGTGCCAGCAGCCATGGGCTAGCGGGAGGGGGCGAGCAGTACTTC.